This TCR beta chain originates from a study of human T cells and chemical hapten exposure. The overall study: The sensitizer, 2% DPC, was used on approximately 2 cm by approximately 2 cm of upper inner arm skin. On the upper back, patch tests were applied with 0.01% DPC and read at 6 days. Whole-study findings and limits: Alopecia was present in the donors, so their immune response may differ from healthy people's.

Specified time point: patch test 1, 2 weeks after DPC sensitization. Treatment given: therapeutic diphenylcyclopropenone sensitization with weekly scalp DPC. MiXCR, run by TCRdb on the RACE reads, gives a single entry per CDR3 protein. The table includes some 340,000 distinct CDR3 sequences, around 7% detected once. Comment on this clonotype: Its specificity is not known.

Germline V gene lookup returns CDR1 MDHEN and CDR2 SYDVKM. Trimming took off 4 bases at V and 3 bases at J, with 12 bases between the two ends. The length of the CDR3 is 14 residues. The input for sequencing was whole blood, taken in connection with sensitization to the hapten diphenylcyclopropenone (DPC). The chain links TRBV28 to TRBJ1-2, with a possible D match to TRBD1 (5 bases). This sequence originates from a woman aged 18-35 years with alopecia areata. Some clones in this sample may be carry-over from other donors' samples. Written as DNA, the CDR3 is TGTGCCAGCAGTTATACAGGAGAATACTATGGCTACACCTTC. This encodes CASSYTGEYYGYTF.